This T cell receptor beta chain was obtained from a study of metastatic and nonmetastatic thyroid tumors. Each patient came to thyroid surgery without any prior treatment (of any kind). This CDR3 region has 14 residues. V lost 5 bases and J 0 bases, leaving 9 bases between the germline ends. Per germline, CDR1 SGHTA and CDR2 FQGNSA. From the PCR reads, TCRdb re-called clones with MiXCR. The sample shows tens of thousands of clones, 20% to 30% of them seen only once. This clone has at least ten counts. The same CDR3 also results from other DNA sequences found in this sample. Sequenced material: tumor tissue. This TCR derives from a male donor with papillary thyroid cancer or a benign thyroid nodule (not recorded which). Some clones in this sample may be carry-over from other donors' samples. The chain employs TRBV7-2 and TRBJ2-3, with D possibly TRBD2 on 5 matching bases. The CDR3 spells CASSPTTSTDTQYF. DNA for the CDR3: TGTGCCAGCAGCCCGACTACTAGCACAGATACGCAGTATTTT.